A selection of T cell receptor beta chains follows, all from one sample in a study of cytomegalovirus exposure and HLA in healthy donors. Assay: immunoSEQ multiplex PCR; the TCRdb copy retains only in-frame clones and omits some. The sample records tens of thousands of clones, approximately 88% being singletons. The sample taken for sequencing was PBMCs. Receptors were obtained from a man younger than 30 in good health and CMV-seronegative. Both conserved end residues are part of each CDR3.

TRBV18 CASSPLVYETQYF
TRBV6-1 CASKETGGTEAFF
TRBV11-2 CASSTGQGNYEQYF
TRBV30 CAWSVPREGAFF
TRBV5-1 CASSLGQGASGANVLTF
TRBV10-3 CAISESGLAERSYEQYF
TRBV27 CASRHGGREQYF
TRBV6-5 CASSMDLATTYEQYF
TRBV27 CASRRQQGMNTEAFF
TRBV27 CASSPGWGGTYEQYF
TRBV28 CASSLVPGEQYF
TRBV13 CASSFGGYTEAFF
TRBV30 CAWSGLDRGQPQHF
TRBV29-1 CSARTGMNTEAFF
TRBV27 CASRDEHRRNEQFF
TRBV11-2 CASTPIPEKEQYF
TRBV25-1 CASSHRRGSTDTQYF
TRBV25-1 CASSEWAALGTGELFF
TRBV2 CASNIGGLSYNEQFF
TRBV2 CASSGLAGGYEQFF
TRBV6-1 CASSVAGETQYF
TRBV6-5 CASRRAGGQNEQFF